A single sample is the source of the 9 T cell receptor beta chains below, sequenced in a study of blood T cell repertoires in COVID-19. TCRdb's table, derived via immunoSEQ multiplex PCR, lists solely in-frame clones and lacks some. The table has roughly 250,000 clones, about 86% seen once. The sequenced sample was peripheral blood. All receptors derive from a person aged 65 to 85 with COVID-19, enrolled during active disease.

V is TRBV4-3 and J is TRBJ2-7; no reliable D call. The CDR3 length is 14 residues. Trimming removed 1 base from V and 2 bases from J, with 9 bases in between. Germline CDR1 reads LGHNA; CDR2 reads YSLEER. The CDR3 here is CASSQASGTYEQYF. The CDR3 DNA reads as TGCGCCAGCAGCCAAGCCTCGGGTACCTACGAGCAGTACTTC.

The chain couples TRBV27 to TRBJ2-3, with TRBD2 matching 13 bases. Looked up from germline, CDR1 is MNHEY and CDR2 is SMNVEV (reference sequence). This CDR3 is built from 18 residues. V shed 6 bases and J 3 bases; nucleotides not matched to a gene: 12. CDR3 DNA: TGTGCCAGCAGCCGTGGACTAGCGGGAGTGGGGGGAACAGATACGCAGTATTTT. Translating it yields CASSRGLAGVGGTDTQYF.

The chain couples TRBV5-1 to TRBJ1-1; TRBD1 might be the D (6 bases). CDR3 size: 15 residues. The germline V gene has CDR1 SGHRS and CDR2 YFSETQ. Trimming cost V 2 bases and J 4 bases, with 15 bases left between them. CDR3 bases: TGCGCCAGCAGCTTTGAGGTTGGGGGCGGCACTGAAGCTTTCTTT. This translates into CASSFEVGGGTEAFF.

This chain uses TRBV4-3 with TRBJ1-1, with a possible D match to TRBD1 (6 bases). Per germline, CDR1 LGHNA and CDR2 YSLEER. V was shortened by 6 bases and J by 6 bases, with 14 bases between the two germline ends. CDR3 length: 13 amino acids. The CDR3 reads CASRRNREAEAFF. The CDR3 nucleotides read TGCGCCAGCAGGAGAAACAGGGAAGCTGAAGCTTTCTTT.

V and J are TRBV19 and TRBJ2-7; 10 bases agree with TRBD1. The CDR3 has 15 amino acids. Germline-derived CDR1 and CDR2 are LNHDA and SQIVND (reference sequence). The V and J ends lost 4 bases and 5 bases, in that order; junction bases with no gene match: 8. Written as DNA, the CDR3 is TGTGCCAGTAGTAATCAGCGGGACAGGGGTCACGAGCAGTACTTC. Its translation is CASSNQRDRGHEQYF.

The V call is TRBV2, the J call TRBJ1-5; 11 positions agree with TRBD1. The germline gives CDR1 SNHLY, CDR2 FYNNEI. This CDR3 spans 15 amino acids. J gave up 6 bases and V 3 bases, and 4 bases lay outside the gene matches. The chain's CDR3 is CASSEDRGQGQPQHF. CDR3 coding DNA: TGTGCCAGCAGTGAGGACAGGGGGCAGGGTCAGCCCCAGCATTTT.

The V gene is TRBV5-1, the J gene TRBJ1-4; perhaps TRBD1 as D (6 bases). V lost 0 bases, J lost 6 bases, and 12 bases lay in between. The germline CDR1 and CDR2 sequences are SGHRS and YFSETQ. CDR3 length equals 15 residues. CDR3 in amino acids: CASSLGGTNDEKLFF. The CDR3, as DNA: TGCGCCAGCAGCTTGGGAGGGACAAATGATGAAAAACTGTTTTTT.

This rearrangement joins TRBV7-9 to TRBJ1-3; the match to TRBD1 covers 11 bases. With 6 bases clipped from V and 1 base from J, the junction kept 5 bases outside the gene matches. CDR3 length: 16 amino acids. Germline V gene sequence: CDR1 SEHNR, CDR2 FQNEAQ (reference sequence). This CDR3 is CASSTGQGASGNTIYF. The CDR3, as DNA: TGTGCCAGCAGTACTGGACAGGGGGCGTCTGGAAACACCATATATTTT.

This chain connects TRBV6-2 or TRBV6-3 to TRBJ2-7, with 7 bases that match TRBD1. Per the germline V gene, CDR1 is MNHEY and CDR2 is SVGEGT. J gave up 2 bases and V 1 base, and 5 bases lay outside the gene matches. This CDR3 region has 15 residues. The CDR3, as DNA: TGTGCCAGCAGTTACTTTCGGGACAGAACCTACGAGCAGTACTTC. Translation: CASSYFRDRTYEQYF.